Here is one TCR beta chain with its context. The antigen remains undetermined. This sample was taken from a study of chemoradiotherapy in HPV16-positive cancers. Study observations and caveats: Candidate HPV-specific clones and E7-related TCR motifs grew in tumor during treatment.

Repertoires were sampled repeatedly during chemoradiotherapy. Trimming cost V 2 bases and J 7 bases, with 6 bases left between them. The CDR3 contains 13 residues. Germline V CDR1 and CDR2: MRHNA, SNTAGT. Repertoires were generated with immunoSEQ multiplex PCR, while TCRdb's copy carries only in-frame clones and drops some. The sample gives about 990 clones, about 91% of which show up once; roughly 6.1% is in the top ten. The receptor's source is a human donor with HPV-associated anogenital cancer. V is TRBV6-4 and J is TRBJ1-6; a possible D gene is TRBD1 (6 bases). Sequenced here: tumor tissue, sampled from a patient who underwent chemoradiotherapy. CDR3 sequence: CASSDRGNSPLHF. CDR3 bases: TGTGCCAGCAGTGACAGGGGGAATTCACCCCTCCACTTT.